A selection of T cell receptor beta chains follows, all from one sample in a study of blood T cell repertoires in COVID-19. The assay was immunoSEQ multiplex PCR, and TCRdb's table has in-frame clones only and misses some. In the table there are roughly 450,000 clones, 90% of which are singletons. The sequencing sample was made of PBMCs or T cells enriched from blood (not recorded which). These receptors all stem from a man between 18 and 35 years old who had recovered from COVID-19. The CDR3 runs from the conserved cysteine through the conserved F or W. Each record gives: clone size, D gene, J gene, V gene, CDR3 protein, CDR3 DNA. The D gene is left open where the match is weak. Clone size appears in some rows only: once, few, many, or a class for an expanded clone.

clone size: -; D gene: -; J gene: TRBJ1-1; V gene: TRBV7-2; CDR3 protein: CASSLVQEAGEAFF; CDR3 DNA: TGTGCCAGCAGCTTAGTCCAGGAGGCCGGCGAAGCTTTCTTT
clone size: -; D gene: TRBD2; J gene: TRBJ2-1; V gene: TRBV7-2; CDR3 protein: CASSATGTSMVDEQFF; CDR3 DNA: TGTGCCAGCAGCGCCACCGGGACTAGCATGGTGGATGAGCAGTTCTTC
clone size: once; D gene: -; J gene: TRBJ2-1; V gene: TRBV27; CDR3 protein: CASSFSLQTYNEQFF; CDR3 DNA: TGTGCCAGCAGTTTCAGTCTTCAGACCTACAATGAGCAGTTCTTC
clone size: -; D gene: -; J gene: TRBJ1-5; V gene: TRBV19; CDR3 protein: CASSILPLGDQPQHF; CDR3 DNA: TGTGCCAGTAGTATCCTCCCCCTGGGAGATCAGCCCCAGCATTTT
clone size: -; D gene: -; J gene: TRBJ1-5; V gene: TRBV5-8; CDR3 protein: CASSLRFYSNQPQHF; CDR3 DNA: TGTGCCAGCAGCTTGCGGTTCTATAGCAATCAGCCCCAGCATTTT
clone size: once; D gene: TRBD1; J gene: TRBJ1-2; V gene: TRBV2; CDR3 protein: CAKPPGQNNYGYTF; CDR3 DNA: TGTGCCAAACCCCCGGGACAGAATAACTATGGCTACACCTTC
clone size: -; D gene: TRBD1; J gene: TRBJ2-5; V gene: TRBV5-1; CDR3 protein: CASSSGTGGGETQYF; CDR3 DNA: TGCGCCAGCAGCTCCGGGACAGGGGGCGGTGAGACCCAGTACTTC
clone size: -; D gene: TRBD1; J gene: TRBJ2-1; V gene: TRBV9; CDR3 protein: CASSSGQGALTPWEQFF; CDR3 DNA: TGTGCCAGCAGCTCAGGACAGGGGGCCCTTACCCCTTGGGAGCAGTTCTTC
clone size: -; D gene: TRBD1; J gene: TRBJ2-7; V gene: TRBV4-1; CDR3 protein: CASSRGDSLNYEQYF; CDR3 DNA: TGCGCCAGCAGCCGAGGGGACAGTCTGAATTACGAGCAGTACTTC
clone size: once; D gene: TRBD1; J gene: TRBJ1-2; V gene: TRBV9; CDR3 protein: CASSASQGEWKWGLRDNYGYTF; CDR3 DNA: TGTGCCAGCAGCGCCTCACAGGGGGAGTGGAAATGGGGATTAAGGGATAACTATGGCTACACCTTC
clone size: -; D gene: TRBD1; J gene: TRBJ2-7; V gene: TRBV6-5; CDR3 protein: CASGRQGVGEQYF; CDR3 DNA: TGTGCCAGCGGCCGACAGGGGGTGGGCGAGCAGTACTTC
clone size: -; D gene: -; J gene: TRBJ2-3; V gene: TRBV19; CDR3 protein: CASSIVTDSFTDTQYF; CDR3 DNA: TGTGCCAGTAGTATAGTGACGGACAGCTTCACAGATACGCAGTATTTT
clone size: -; D gene: TRBD1; J gene: TRBJ1-1; V gene: TRBV5-1; CDR3 protein: CASSLVGQGNTEAFF; CDR3 DNA: TGCGCCAGCAGCTTGGTGGGACAGGGAAACACTGAAGCTTTCTTT
clone size: -; D gene: -; J gene: TRBJ1-6; V gene: TRBV6-4; CDR3 protein: CASSDRGSNSPLHF; CDR3 DNA: TGTGCCAGCAGTGACAGGGGCTCTAATTCACCCCTCCACTTT
clone size: -; D gene: -; J gene: TRBJ1-2; V gene: TRBV18; CDR3 protein: CASSPQDRQYGYTF; CDR3 DNA: TGTGCCAGCTCACCACAAGACAGGCAGTATGGCTACACCTTC
clone size: -; D gene: TRBD1; J gene: TRBJ2-7; V gene: TRBV27; CDR3 protein: CASSLSTGKEVFYEQYF; CDR3 DNA: TGTGCCAGCAGTTTATCGACAGGGAAAGAGGTATTCTACGAGCAGTACTTC
clone size: -; D gene: TRBD1; J gene: TRBJ2-2; V gene: TRBV29-1; CDR3 protein: CSVSGTGGHRELFF; CDR3 DNA: TGCAGCGTCTCCGGGACAGGGGGTCACCGGGAGCTGTTTTTT
clone size: -; D gene: -; J gene: TRBJ2-1; V gene: TRBV5-1; CDR3 protein: CASSFGYSTNEQFF; CDR3 DNA: TGCGCCAGCAGCTTCGGGTATAGTACCAATGAGCAGTTCTTC
clone size: -; D gene: -; J gene: TRBJ1-1; V gene: TRBV9; CDR3 protein: CASSPRGGVLNTEAFF; CDR3 DNA: TGTGCCAGCAGCCCTAGGGGGGGCGTACTGAACACTGAAGCTTTCTTT
clone size: -; D gene: -; J gene: TRBJ1-5; V gene: TRBV18; CDR3 protein: CASSSGYSNQPQHF; CDR3 DNA: TGTGCCAGCTCGTCAGGGTATAGCAATCAGCCCCAGCATTTT
clone size: -; D gene: TRBD1; J gene: TRBJ1-1; V gene: TRBV9; CDR3 protein: CASSVNPTGGTEAFF; CDR3 DNA: TGTGCCAGCAGCGTAAATCCAACAGGGGGCACTGAAGCTTTCTTT
clone size: -; D gene: TRBD1; J gene: TRBJ2-7; V gene: TRBV29-1; CDR3 protein: CSVLGGQASYEQYF; CDR3 DNA: TGCAGCGTCCTAGGGGGACAGGCCTCCTACGAGCAGTACTTC
clone size: -; D gene: -; J gene: TRBJ2-4; V gene: TRBV6-1; CDR3 protein: CASSEVIQSSNIQYF; CDR3 DNA: TGTGCCAGCAGTGAAGTGATCCAGTCGTCCAACATTCAGTACTTC
clone size: -; D gene: TRBD1; J gene: TRBJ1-1; V gene: TRBV18; CDR3 protein: CASSQIPGQTNTEAFF; CDR3 DNA: TGTGCCAGCTCTCAAATACCGGGACAGACAAACACTGAAGCTTTCTTT
clone size: -; D gene: -; J gene: TRBJ1-1; V gene: TRBV6-5; CDR3 protein: CASSKAGNTEAFF; CDR3 DNA: TGTGCCAGCAGCAAGGCAGGGAACACTGAAGCTTTCTTT
clone size: -; D gene: -; J gene: TRBJ1-2; V gene: TRBV5-5; CDR3 protein: CASSPARGGYTF; CDR3 DNA: TGTGCCAGCAGCCCCGCCCGAGGGGGCTACACCTTC
clone size: -; D gene: -; J gene: TRBJ2-5; V gene: TRBV10-3; CDR3 protein: CAISEEGGLETQYF; CDR3 DNA: TGTGCCATCAGTGAGGAGGGGGGGCTAGAGACCCAGTACTTC
clone size: -; D gene: -; J gene: TRBJ1-5; V gene: TRBV30; CDR3 protein: CAWSPTGIPKQPQHF; CDR3 DNA: TGTGCCTGGAGTCCTACAGGGATTCCGAAACAGCCCCAGCATTTT
clone size: once; D gene: -; J gene: TRBJ1-6; V gene: TRBV7-3; CDR3 protein: CASSLRPPERNSPLHF; CDR3 DNA: TGTGCCAGCAGCTTAAGGCCTCCTGAGAGGAATTCACCCCTCCACTTT
clone size: -; D gene: TRBD1; J gene: TRBJ1-2; V gene: TRBV29-1; CDR3 protein: CSVEPNRGMGGYTF; CDR3 DNA: TGCAGCGTTGAACCTAACAGGGGAATGGGGGGCTACACCTTC
clone size: -; D gene: -; J gene: TRBJ2-1; V gene: TRBV14; CDR3 protein: CASSFRLDLNEQFF; CDR3 DNA: TGTGCCAGCAGCTTCCGACTAGACCTCAATGAGCAGTTCTTC
clone size: -; D gene: TRBD1; J gene: TRBJ2-7; V gene: TRBV3-1/TRBV3-2; CDR3 protein: CASSRSGQGVYEQYF; CDR3 DNA: TGTGCCAGCAGCCGATCGGGACAGGGGGTCTACGAGCAGTACTTC
clone size: -; D gene: TRBD1; J gene: TRBJ1-2; V gene: TRBV5-4; CDR3 protein: CASSGNRGQLSVGYTF; CDR3 DNA: TGTGCCAGCAGCGGTAACAGGGGGCAACTATCTGTGGGCTACACCTTC